The source of this T cell receptor (beta chain) is a study of blood T cell repertoires in COVID-19. V lost 6 bases and J lost 0, with 9 bases in between. CDR1 is LNHDA and CDR2 is SQIVND in the germline V gene (reference sequence). The CDR3 covers 14 residues. Clones were sequenced by immunoSEQ multiplex PCR, and TCRdb holds only the in-frame ones, with some missing. Of about 86,000 clones listed, approximately 80% are singletons. The TCR originated in an elderly woman with active or convalescent COVID-19. V and J are TRBV19 and TRBJ2-1, with D possibly being TRBD1 (6 bases). The material sequenced was peripheral blood. The CDR3: CASSTGISYNEQFF. CDR3 sequence (DNA): TGTGCCAGTAGCACAGGGATCTCCTACAATGAGCAGTTCTTC.